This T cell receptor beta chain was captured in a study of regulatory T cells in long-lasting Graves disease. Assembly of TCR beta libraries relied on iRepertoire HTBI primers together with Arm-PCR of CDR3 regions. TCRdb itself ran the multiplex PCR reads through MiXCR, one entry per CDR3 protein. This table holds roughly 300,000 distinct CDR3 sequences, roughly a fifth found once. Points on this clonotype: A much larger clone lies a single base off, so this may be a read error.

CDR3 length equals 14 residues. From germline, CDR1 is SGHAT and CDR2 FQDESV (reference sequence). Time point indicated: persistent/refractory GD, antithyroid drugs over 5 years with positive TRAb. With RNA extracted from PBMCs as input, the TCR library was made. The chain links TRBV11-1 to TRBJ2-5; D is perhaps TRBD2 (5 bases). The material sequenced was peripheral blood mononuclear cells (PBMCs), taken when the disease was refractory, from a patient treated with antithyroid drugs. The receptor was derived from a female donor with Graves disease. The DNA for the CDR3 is TGTGCCAGCAGCTTAGGGAGGAGTCGAGAGACCCAGCACTTC. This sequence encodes CASSLGRSRETQHF. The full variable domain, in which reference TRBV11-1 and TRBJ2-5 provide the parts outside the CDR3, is EAEVAQSPRYKITEKSQAVAFWCDPISGHATLYWYRQILGQGPELLVQFQDESVVDDSQLPKDRFSAERLKGVDSTLKIQPAELGDSAMYLCASSLGRSRETQHFGPGTRLLVL.